A single sample gave rise to the 4 T cell receptor beta chains below, sequenced in a study of T-cell reconstitution after alpha-beta-depleted transplantation in children. Preparation of the TCRbeta library was carried out with unique molecular identifiers. TCRdb redid the calling of the PCR reads with MiXCR, one entry per CDR3 protein. The sample lists about 470,000 distinct CDR3 sequences, 43% occurring once. Source: PBMCs, taken before TCRalphabeta/CD19-depleted stem cell transplant. These receptor sequences come from a girl aged 2-10 years with aplastic anemia, due to receive a stem cell transplant.

The genes are TRBV29-1 and TRBJ2-7, with 7 bases that match TRBD1. Germline V gene sequence: CDR1 SQVTM, CDR2 ANQGSEA. The length of the CDR3 is 14 residues. V shed 0 bases and J 7 bases; nucleotides not matched to a gene: 9. CDR3 loop: CSVEEGRGLGEQYF. CDR3 nucleotide sequence: TGCAGCGTTGAAGAGGGCAGGGGGTTGGGTGAGCAGTACTTC.

This clonotype was counted many times. This chain joins TRBV24-1 and TRBJ1-1; D unclear. The CDR3 has 13 amino acids. V was shortened by 9 bases and J by 5 bases, with 15 bases between the two germline ends. Germline V gene sequence: CDR1 KGHDR, CDR2 SFDVKD. The CDR3 sequence: CATADRRDTEAFF. The CDR3 nucleotides are TGTGCCACCGCTGACCGACGGGATACTGAAGCTTTCTTT.

V is TRBV20-1 and J is TRBJ2-6; D may be TRBD1 or TRBD2 (6 bases each). Trimming removed 2 bases from V and 0 bases from J, with 20 bases in between. Germline V gene sequence: CDR1 DFQATT, CDR2 SNEGSKA (reference sequence). The length of the CDR3 is 19 residues. Written as DNA, the CDR3 is TGCAGTGCTAGACCCCTAGGGGGGAGAACAAGCTCTGGGGCCAACGTCCTGACTTTC. It codes for CSARPLGGRTSSGANVLTF.

This clonotype was recorded a few times. The chain joins TRBV7-8 to TRBJ2-1, with TRBD2 matching over 8 bases. Trimming took 7 bases from V and 7 from J; bases not matched to a gene: 9. CDR1 SGHVS and CDR2 FQNEAQ come from the germline V gene. The CDR3 sequence is 14 residues long. The CDR3 nucleotides read TGTGCCAGCACCATAGCGGGAAAGGGAAATGAGCAGTTCTTC. The encoded protein is CASTIAGKGNEQFF.